This entry concerns a single TCR beta chain. CDR1 is SGHTA, CDR2 FQGNSA, per germline. V shed 3 bases, J shed 6 bases, and the junction held 5 bases outside the gene matches. The CDR3 runs 14 residues. This entry comes from a study of blood T cell repertoires in COVID-19. Study-level background: Donors in the United States, Italy and Spain gave samples during acute or convalescent COVID-19.

Assay: immunoSEQ multiplex PCR; the TCRdb copy retains only in-frame clones and omits some. The data hold roughly 130,000 clones, with around 80% observed a single time. Sequences were obtained from peripheral blood. This sequence was found in a man between 60 and 75 years old with acute or convalescent COVID-19. The genes are TRBV7-2 and TRBJ2-3, with 8 bases that match TRBD1. In nucleotides, the CDR3 is TGTGCCAGCAGCTTTGGACAGGGAAGGGATACGCAGTATTTT. Protein product: CASSFGQGRDTQYF.